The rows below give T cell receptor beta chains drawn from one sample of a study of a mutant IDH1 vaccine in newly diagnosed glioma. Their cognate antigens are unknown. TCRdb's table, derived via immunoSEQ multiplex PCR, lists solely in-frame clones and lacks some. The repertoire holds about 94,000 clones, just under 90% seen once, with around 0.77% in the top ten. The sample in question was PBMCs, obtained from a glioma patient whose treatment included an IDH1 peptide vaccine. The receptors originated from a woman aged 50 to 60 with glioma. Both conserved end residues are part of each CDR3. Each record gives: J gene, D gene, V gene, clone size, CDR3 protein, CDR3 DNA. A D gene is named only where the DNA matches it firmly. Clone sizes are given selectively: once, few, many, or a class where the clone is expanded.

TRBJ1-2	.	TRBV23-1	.	CASSSLGGFYGYTF	TGCGCCAGCAGCTCTCTGGGGGGATTCTATGGCTACACCTTC
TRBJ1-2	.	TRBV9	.	CASSGGSGYGYTF	TGTGCCAGCAGCGGGGGAAGCGGCTATGGCTACACCTTC
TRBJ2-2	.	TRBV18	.	CASSPPVVTSGTGELFF	TGTGCCAGCTCACCACCGGTAGTGACCTCGGGCACCGGGGAGCTGTTTTTT
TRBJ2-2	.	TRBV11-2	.	CASSFNGRELFF	TGTGCCAGCAGCTTCAACGGCAGGGAGCTGTTTTTT
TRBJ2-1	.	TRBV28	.	CASSLRPAGLYEQFF	TGTGCCAGCAGTTTGAGGCCCGCAGGGTTGTATGAGCAGTTCTTC
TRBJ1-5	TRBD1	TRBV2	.	CASRSGTANQPQHF	TGTGCCAGCCGATCCGGGACAGCGAATCAGCCCCAGCATTTT
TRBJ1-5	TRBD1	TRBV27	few	CASSLGQGEHSNQPQHF	TGTGCCAGCAGTTTAGGACAGGGAGAACATAGCAATCAGCCCCAGCATTTT
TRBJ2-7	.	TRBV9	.	CASSAEGTATYEQYF	TGTGCCAGCAGCGCAGAGGGGACGGCCACCTACGAGCAGTACTTC
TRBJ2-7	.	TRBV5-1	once	CASTKQSDEGEQYF	TGCGCCAGCACCAAACAGTCTGACGAGGGGGAGCAGTACTTC
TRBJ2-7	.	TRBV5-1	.	CASSLYLGEQYF	TGCGCCAGCAGCCTGTACTTGGGCGAGCAGTACTTC
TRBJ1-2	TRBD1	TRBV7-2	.	CARDRVDRSYGYTF	TGTGCCAGGGACAGGGTAGACCGCAGCTATGGCTACACCTTC
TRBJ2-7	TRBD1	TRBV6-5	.	CASKGDRGSYEQYF	TGTGCCAGCAAAGGGGACAGGGGATCCTACGAGCAGTACTTC
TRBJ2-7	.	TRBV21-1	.	CASSKILAGRSSYEQYF	TGTGCCAGCAGCAAAATTCTAGCGGGAAGGAGCTCCTACGAGCAGTACTTC
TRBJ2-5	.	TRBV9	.	CASSVGGRGGQETQYF	TGTGCCAGCAGCGTAGGGGGTCGGGGTGGCCAAGAGACCCAGTACTTC
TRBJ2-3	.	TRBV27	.	CASSLEGRLSTDTQYF	TGTGCCAGCAGTTTAGAGGGACGGTTGAGCACAGATACGCAGTATTTT
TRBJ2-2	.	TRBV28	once	CASSSPGLGELFF	TGTGCCAGCAGTTCCCCGGGACTCGGGGAGCTGTTTTTT
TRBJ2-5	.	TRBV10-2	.	CASSGQFKENQYF	TGCGCCAGTTCCGGACAGTTTAAAGAGAACCAGTACTTC
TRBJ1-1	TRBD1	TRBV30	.	CAWNRDRGGETEAFF	TGTGCCTGGAATCGGGACAGGGGAGGTGAGACTGAAGCTTTCTTT